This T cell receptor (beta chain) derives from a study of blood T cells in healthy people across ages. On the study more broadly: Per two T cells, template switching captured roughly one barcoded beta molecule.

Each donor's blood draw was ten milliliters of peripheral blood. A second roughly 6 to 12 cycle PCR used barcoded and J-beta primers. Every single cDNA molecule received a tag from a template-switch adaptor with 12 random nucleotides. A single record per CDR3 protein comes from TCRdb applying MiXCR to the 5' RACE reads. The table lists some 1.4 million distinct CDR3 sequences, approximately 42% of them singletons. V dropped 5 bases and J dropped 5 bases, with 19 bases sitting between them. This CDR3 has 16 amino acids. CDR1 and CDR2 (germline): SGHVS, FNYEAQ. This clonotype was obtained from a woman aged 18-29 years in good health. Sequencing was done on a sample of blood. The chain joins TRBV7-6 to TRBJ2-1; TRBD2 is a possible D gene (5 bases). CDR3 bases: TGTGCCAGCAGCCCCCGGTTAACGGGGTCTCACAATGAGCAGTTCTTC. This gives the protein CASSPRLTGSHNEQFF.